These 20 T cell receptor beta chains were sequenced from one sample in a study of OX40 agonist ivuxolimab in advanced cancers. Libraries were made using the immunoSEQ multiplex PCR assay. The table was pulled from immuneACCESS by TCRdb, which kept in-frame rearrangements only. Such tables lose some clones; where checked, under half of the loss comes from unresolved V genes, and the rest has no known cause. A total of about 76,000 clones appear in this sample, 84% of them only once. 6.9% of the sample rests with the top ten. This specimen consisted of CD4+ or CD8+ T cells sorted from blood, obtained in a trial of the OX40 agonist ivuxolimab. Receptors were obtained from an adult with an advanced solid tumor such as melanoma, head and neck, liver or kidney cancer.

This chain joins TRBV21-1 and TRBJ2-3; the D call of TRBD1 is as the table states it, not checked on the DNA. TRBV21-1 is flagged as a pseudogene. The CDR3 runs 14 residues. The CDR3 is CASRKDRVPDTQYF. The CDR3 DNA reads as TGTGCCAGCAGAAAGGACAGGGTCCCAGATACGCAGTATTTT.

The CDR3 nucleotides read TGTGCCAGCAGTTTTGTTGCCAGGACCTACGAGCAGTACTTC. As protein: CASSFVARTYEQYF. The chain joins TRBV28 to TRBJ2-7; D gene ambiguous. The germline CDR1 and CDR2 sequences are MDHEN and SYDVKM. This CDR3 region has 14 residues. V was trimmed by 3 bases and J by 2 bases, leaving 11 bases between them.

This clone showed up many times. The rearrangement joins TRBV6-5 to TRBJ1-2; D perhaps matches TRBD1 (5 bases). Deletions cut 5 bases from V and 3 bases from J, with 7 bases between. Germline CDR1 MNHEY, CDR2 SVGAGI. The length of the CDR3 is 12 residues. CDR3 coding DNA: TGTGCCAGCAGTGCAGGGTACTATGGCTACACCTTC. This gives the protein CASSAGYYGYTF.

CDR3 protein: CAAASEKDNYGYTF. The CDR3 coding sequence is TGTGCCGCAGCCTCTGAGAAGGATAACTATGGCTACACCTTC. The rearrangement joins TRBV10-3 to TRBJ1-2; D unclear. The CDR3 is made up of 14 amino acids. Germline CDR1 is ENHRY and CDR2 is SYGVKD. Trimming left V 11 bases short and J 1 base short, with 17 bases between.

The rearrangement uses TRBV25-1 and TRBJ1-4, with TRBD1 matching over 7 bases. Per the germline V gene, CDR1 is MGHDK and CDR2 is SYGVNS. The CDR3 is 13 residues long. Losses at the gene ends were 5 bases for V and 6 bases for J; bases not matched to a gene: 3. The CDR3 DNA sequence: TGTGCCAGCAGTCGGCAGGGGGATGAAAAACTGTTTTTT. It yields the protein CASSRQGDEKLFF.

The CDR3: CASSQGIWTEAFF. CDR3 coding DNA: TGTGCCAGCAGTCAGGGAATTTGGACTGAAGCTTTCTTT. The chain uses TRBV2 and TRBJ1-1, with a weak D call TRBD1 (5 bases). In germline, CDR1 is SNHLY, CDR2 FYNNEI. Between the trimmed V and J ends, which lost 5 bases and 5 bases, there was a span of 12 bases. The CDR3 is 13 amino acids.

This sequence joins TRBV19 and TRBJ1-1, with 9 bases aligning to TRBD1. The CDR3 is made up of 17 amino acids. V lost 3 bases to trimming and J lost 0 bases; unmatched junction nucleotides: 8. Germline V gene sequence: CDR1 LNHDA, CDR2 SQIVND (reference sequence). This CDR3 reads CASSMGTGFDMNTEAFF. In DNA form, the CDR3 reads TGTGCCAGTAGTATGGGGACAGGGTTCGACATGAACACTGAAGCTTTCTTT.

This clone was seen only a few times. At the DNA level, this CDR3 is encoded by other sequences in the same sample as well. The V and J genes are TRBV6-5 and TRBJ2-7; D might be TRBD1 (6 bases). CDR1 and CDR2 from the germline V gene are MNHEY and SVGAGI. This CDR3 is 15 amino acids long. Trimming removed 0 bases at V and 3 bases at J, with 12 bases between. As DNA, the CDR3 is TGTGCCAGCAGTTACTCGCCGCAAGGGGGCTACGAGCAGTACTTC. Residues: CASSYSPQGGYEQYF.

The V call is TRBV18, the J call TRBJ1-5, with D hard to call. Germline lookup yields CDR1 KGHSH and CDR2 LQKENI. Trimming stripped 1 base from V and 1 base from J, with 8 bases between. This CDR3 has 15 residues. The CDR3 nucleotides are TGTGCCAGCTCACCACAGGGTACCAGCAATCAGCCCCAGCATTTT. This gives the protein CASSPQGTSNQPQHF.

This clone was recorded once. The CDR3 loop is CATSYERFANTGELFF. CDR3 DNA: TGTGCCACCAGCTATGAGCGGTTCGCGAACACCGGGGAGCTGTTTTTT. This chain links TRBV15 with TRBJ2-2; weak D call: TRBD2 (5 bases). The V end was cut by 5 bases, the J end by 0 bases, with 13 bases between. The CDR3 contains 16 residues. CDR1 LNHNV and CDR2 YYDKDF come from the germline V gene (reference sequence).

This sequence joins TRBV15 and TRBJ1-2, with D perhaps TRBD1 (5 bases). V was clipped by 1 base and J by 0 bases, with 9 bases between them. Looked up from germline, CDR1 is LNHNV and CDR2 is YYDKDF (reference sequence). The CDR3 runs 15 residues. The CDR3 reads CATSRADSANYGYTF. CDR3 in DNA: TGTGCCACCAGCAGAGCCGACAGTGCTAACTATGGCTACACCTTC. The full variable domain, with the rest looked up from reference TRBV15 and TRBJ1-2, is DAMVIQNPRYQVTQFGKPVTLSCSQTLNHNVMYWYQQKSSQAPKLLFHYYDKDFNNEADTPDNFQSRRPNTSFCFLDIRSPGLGDTAMYLCATSRADSANYGYTFGSGTRLTVV.

The rearrangement uses TRBV11-3 and TRBJ1-1, with no clear D. The CDR3 consists of 15 residues. CDR1 SGHNT and CDR2 YENEEA come from the germline V gene. Trimming left V 2 bases short and J 2 bases short, with 12 bases between. CDR3 protein: CASSLNLIANTEAFF. CDR3 coding DNA: TGTGCCAGCAGCTTAAATTTGATAGCCAACACTGAAGCTTTCTTT. Filled out from reference TRBV11-3 and TRBJ1-1, the complete variable domain reads EAGVVQSPRYKIIEKKQPVAFWCNPISGHNTLYWYLQNLGQGPELLIRYENEEAVDDSQLPKDRFSAERLKGVDSTLKIQPAELGDSAVYLCASSLNLIANTEAFFGQGTRLTVV.

The J gene is TRBJ2-7, the V gene TRBV5-1; TRBD1 aligns across 11 bases. V dropped 1 base and J dropped 5; count of bases not matched to a gene: 5. CDR1 SGHRS and CDR2 YFSETQ come from the germline V gene. The CDR3 consists of 15 residues. The CDR3 DNA is TGCGCCAGCAGCTTGCCTTGGGACAGGGGGAACGAGCAGTACTTC. Encoded protein: CASSLPWDRGNEQYF.

This clone was observed a single time. CDR3 amino acids: CASWSGSSATDTQYF. As DNA, the CDR3 is TGTGCCAGCTGGAGCGGGAGTTCCGCCACAGATACGCAGTATTTT. The V call is TRBV6-6, the J call TRBJ2-3; 8 bases are a match to TRBD2. CDR1 MNHNY and CDR2 SVGAGI come from the germline V gene (reference sequence). The J segment lost 2 bases and the V segment lost 8 bases, leaving 9 bases of the junction unmatched. This CDR3 has 15 residues.

The chain couples TRBV7-3 to TRBJ1-2; no firm D call. V was cut by 2 bases and J by 4 bases, with 14 bases left in between. From germline, CDR1 is SGHTA and CDR2 FQGTGA. This CDR3 spans 15 amino acids. The CDR3 nucleotides are TGTGCCAGCAGCTTAGAGGGAGGGATCGGCTATGGCTACACCTTC. This translates into CASSLEGGIGYGYTF.

Remarks on this clone: At one end, the junction sequence differs from germline, possibly due to a read error. The sample has other DNA sequences that encode this CDR3 too. The genes are TRBV5-4 and TRBJ1-5; no definite D call. The CDR3 is made up of 15 amino acids. Germline V lookup: CDR1 SGHNT, CDR2 YYREEE (reference sequence). The CDR3, as DNA: TGCGCCAGCAGCCAAGACGGTCATAGCAATCAGCCCCAGCATTTT. Residues: CASSQDGHSNQPQHF. Full variable domain (missing parts from reference TRBV5-4 and TRBJ1-5): ETGVTQSPTHLIKTRGQQVTLRCSSQSGHNTVSWYQQALGQGPQFIFQYYREEENGRGNFPPRFSGLQFPNYSSELNVNALELDDSALYLCASSQDGHSNQPQHFGDGTRLSIL.

This clone is a singleton in its sample. The chain joins TRBV9 to TRBJ2-5, with D possibly called TRBD1 or TRBD2 (5 bases each). CDR1 and CDR2 (germline): SGDLS, YYNGEE. The CDR3 extends over 13 amino acids. Trimming stripped 4 bases from V and 0 bases from J, with 7 bases between. The CDR3 nucleotides are TGTGCCAGCAGCCAGGGACACCAAGAGACCCAGTACTTC. Translation gives CASSQGHQETQYF.

The chain is built from TRBV4-3 and TRBJ1-5; 8 bases line up with TRBD1. The CDR3 covers 15 residues. V was clipped by 4 bases and J by 7 bases; unmatched bases: 9. CDR1 is LGHNA, CDR2 YSLEER, per germline. CDR3 DNA: TGCGCCAGCAGCCCGCATCCCGGGACAGGACAGCCCCAGCATTTT. Its protein product is CASSPHPGTGQPQHF.

This rearrangement joins TRBV5-1 to TRBJ2-3, with 8 bases identical to TRBD2. CDR3 length: 14 amino acids. Germline-derived CDR1 and CDR2 are SGHRS and YFSETQ. V shed 7 bases and J 3 bases; nucleotides not matched to a gene: 7. The CDR3 bases are TGCGCCAGCGAAAGCGGGAGTCCGACAGATACGCAGTATTTT. This gives the protein CASESGSPTDTQYF. The whole variable domain, remainder taken from reference TRBV5-1 and TRBJ2-3, is KAGVTQTPRYLIKTRGQQVTLSCSPISGHRSVSWYQQTPGQGLQFLFEYFSETQRNKGNFPGRFSGRQFSNSRSEMNVSTLELGDSALYLCASESGSPTDTQYFGPGTRLTVL.

The CDR3 bases are TGTGCCAGTAGGGTACTAGCGGGAGGGGAGCAGTTCTTC. Translation: CASRVLAGGEQFF. The chain couples TRBV19 to TRBJ2-1, with 13 bases lining up with TRBD2. This CDR3 has 13 amino acids. With V trimmed by 6 bases and J by 10 bases, 3 bases remained unmatched. CDR1 and CDR2 from the germline V gene are LNHDA and SQIVND (reference sequence).